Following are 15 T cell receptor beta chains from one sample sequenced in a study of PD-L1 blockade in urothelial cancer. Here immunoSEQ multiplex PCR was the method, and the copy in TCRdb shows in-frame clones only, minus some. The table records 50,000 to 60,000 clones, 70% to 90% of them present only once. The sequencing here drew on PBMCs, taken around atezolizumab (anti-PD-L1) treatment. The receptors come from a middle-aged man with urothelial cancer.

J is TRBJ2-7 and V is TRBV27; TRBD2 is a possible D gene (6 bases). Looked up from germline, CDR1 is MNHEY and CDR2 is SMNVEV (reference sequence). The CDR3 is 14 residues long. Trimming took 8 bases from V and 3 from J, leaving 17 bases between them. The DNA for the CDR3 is TGTGCCAGCTCCCTGGTTGGAGGGGTCTACGAGCAGTACTTC. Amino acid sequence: CASSLVGGVYEQYF.

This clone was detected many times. The CDR3 DNA sequence: TGTGCCAGCAGCGCCGTCGGGTATGGCTACACCTTC. This codes for CASSAVGYGYTF. The chain recombines TRBV7-2 with TRBJ1-2; no reliable D call. CDR3 length: 12 residues. The V end was cut by 5 bases, the J end by 5 bases, with 9 bases between. CDR1 is SGHTA and CDR2 is FQGNSA in the germline V gene.

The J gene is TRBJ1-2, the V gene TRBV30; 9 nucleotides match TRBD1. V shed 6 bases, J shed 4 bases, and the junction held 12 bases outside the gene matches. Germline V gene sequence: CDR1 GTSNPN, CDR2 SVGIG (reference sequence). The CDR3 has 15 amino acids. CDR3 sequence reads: CACYSPGTGRYGYTF. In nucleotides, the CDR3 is TGTGCCTGTTACTCGCCCGGGACAGGGCGCTATGGCTACACCTTC.

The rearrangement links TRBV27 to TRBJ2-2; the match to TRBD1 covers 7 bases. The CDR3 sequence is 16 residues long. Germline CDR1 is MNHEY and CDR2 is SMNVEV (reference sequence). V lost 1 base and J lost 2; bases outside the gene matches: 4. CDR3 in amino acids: CASSLLGTANTGELFF. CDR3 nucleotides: TGTGCCAGCAGTTTATTAGGGACAGCCAACACCGGGGAGCTGTTTTTT.

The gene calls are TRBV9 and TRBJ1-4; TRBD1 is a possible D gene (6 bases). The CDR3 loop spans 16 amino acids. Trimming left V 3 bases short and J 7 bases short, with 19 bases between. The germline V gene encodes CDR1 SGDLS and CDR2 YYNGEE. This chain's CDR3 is CASSAGVAGSTEKLFF. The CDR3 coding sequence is TGTGCCAGCAGCGCAGGGGTCGCTGGGAGTACTGAAAAACTGTTTTTT.

For the CDR3, the DNA is TGTGCCAGCAGCCCCAGACAGGGATTTGGGCCTTATGGCTACACCTTC. Translated, it gives CASSPRQGFGPYGYTF. The rearrangement uses TRBV7-6 and TRBJ1-2; 7 bases are shared with TRBD1. The CDR3 spans 16 residues. From germline, CDR1 is SGHVS and CDR2 FNYEAQ. J lost 5 bases, V lost 5 bases, and 14 bases had no gene match. The full variable domain, in which reference TRBV7-6 and TRBJ1-2 provide the parts outside the CDR3, is GAGVSQSPRYKVTKRGQDVALRCDPISGHVSLYWYRQALGQGPEFLTYFNYEAQQDKSGLPNDRFSAERPEGSISTLTIQRTEQRDSAMYRCASSPRQGFGPYGYTFGSGTRLTVV.

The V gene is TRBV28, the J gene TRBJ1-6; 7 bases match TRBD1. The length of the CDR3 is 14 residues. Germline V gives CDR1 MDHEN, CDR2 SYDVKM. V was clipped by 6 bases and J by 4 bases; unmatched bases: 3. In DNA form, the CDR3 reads TGTGCCAGCAGGGGACAGCCTTATAATTCACCCCTCCACTTT. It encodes CASRGQPYNSPLHF.

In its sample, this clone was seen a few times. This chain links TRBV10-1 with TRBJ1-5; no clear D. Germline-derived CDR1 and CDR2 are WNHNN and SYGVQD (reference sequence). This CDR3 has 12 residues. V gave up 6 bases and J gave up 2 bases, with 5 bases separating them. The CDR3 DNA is TGCGCCAGCAGGGCGGGCAATCAGCCCCAGCATTTT. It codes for CASRAGNQPQHF.

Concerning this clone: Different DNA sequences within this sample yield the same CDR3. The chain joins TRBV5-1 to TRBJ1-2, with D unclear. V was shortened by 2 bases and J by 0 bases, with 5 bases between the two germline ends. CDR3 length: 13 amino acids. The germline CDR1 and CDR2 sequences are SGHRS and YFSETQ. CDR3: CASSLTANYGYTF. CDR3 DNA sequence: TGCGCCAGCAGCTTAACAGCTAACTATGGCTACACCTTC.

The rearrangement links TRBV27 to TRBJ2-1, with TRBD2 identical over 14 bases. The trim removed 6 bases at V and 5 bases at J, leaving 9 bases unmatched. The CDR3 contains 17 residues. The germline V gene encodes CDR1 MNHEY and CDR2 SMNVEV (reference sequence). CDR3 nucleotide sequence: TGTGCCAGCAGCCAAAGACTAGCGGGAGGGCCCCACAATGAGCAGTTCTTC. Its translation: CASSQRLAGGPHNEQFF.

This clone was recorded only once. The CDR3 reads CASSSELDPLETQYF. CDR3 coding DNA: TGCGCCAGCAGCTCTGAACTAGACCCCCTAGAGACCCAGTACTTC. The chain couples TRBV5-1 to TRBJ2-5; a weak D match, TRBD2 (5 bases). The germline V gene has CDR1 SGHRS and CDR2 YFSETQ. This CDR3 is built from 15 residues. Trimming took off 3 bases at V and 4 bases at J, with 16 bases between the two ends.

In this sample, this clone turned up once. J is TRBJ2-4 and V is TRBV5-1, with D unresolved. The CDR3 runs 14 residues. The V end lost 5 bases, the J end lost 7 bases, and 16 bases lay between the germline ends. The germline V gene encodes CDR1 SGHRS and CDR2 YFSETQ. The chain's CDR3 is CASSVSGAVNIQYF. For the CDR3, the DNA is TGCGCCAGCAGTGTGTCGGGTGCTGTGAACATTCAGTACTTC.

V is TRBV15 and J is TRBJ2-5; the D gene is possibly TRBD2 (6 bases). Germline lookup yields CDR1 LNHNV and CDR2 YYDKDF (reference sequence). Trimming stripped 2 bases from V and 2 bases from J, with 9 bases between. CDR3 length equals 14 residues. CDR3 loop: CATSRSGLQETQYF. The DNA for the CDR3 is TGTGCCACCAGCAGATCGGGACTTCAAGAGACCCAGTACTTC.

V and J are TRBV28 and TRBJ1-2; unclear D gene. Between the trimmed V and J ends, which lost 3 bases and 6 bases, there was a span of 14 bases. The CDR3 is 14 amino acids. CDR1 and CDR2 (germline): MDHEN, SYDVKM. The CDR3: CASSFPVDLDGYTF. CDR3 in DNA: TGTGCCAGCAGTTTCCCGGTTGATCTAGATGGCTACACCTTC.

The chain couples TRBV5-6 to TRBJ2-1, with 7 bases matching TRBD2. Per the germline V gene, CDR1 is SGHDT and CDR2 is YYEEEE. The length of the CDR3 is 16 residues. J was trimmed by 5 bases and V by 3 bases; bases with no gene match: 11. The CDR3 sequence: CASSWGGSGPNNEQFF. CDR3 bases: TGTGCCAGCAGCTGGGGGGGTAGCGGCCCGAACAATGAGCAGTTCTTC.